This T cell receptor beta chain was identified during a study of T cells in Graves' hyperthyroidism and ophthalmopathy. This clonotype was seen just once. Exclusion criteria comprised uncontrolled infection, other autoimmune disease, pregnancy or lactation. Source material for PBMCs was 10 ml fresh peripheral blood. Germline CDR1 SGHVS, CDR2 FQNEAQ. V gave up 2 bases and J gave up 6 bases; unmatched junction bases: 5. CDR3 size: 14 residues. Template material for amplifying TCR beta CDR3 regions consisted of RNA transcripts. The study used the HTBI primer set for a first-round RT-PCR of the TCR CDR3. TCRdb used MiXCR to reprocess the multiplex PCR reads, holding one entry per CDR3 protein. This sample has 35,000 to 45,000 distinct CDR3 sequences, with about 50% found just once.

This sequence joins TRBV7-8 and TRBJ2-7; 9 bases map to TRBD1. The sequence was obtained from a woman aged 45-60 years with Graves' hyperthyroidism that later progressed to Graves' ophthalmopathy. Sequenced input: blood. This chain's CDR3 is CASSLMDRGSEQYF. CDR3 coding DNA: TGTGCCAGCAGCTTAATGGACAGGGGATCCGAGCAGTACTTC.